Shown below are 31 T cell receptor beta chains from a single sample sequenced in a study of T cells in Graves' hyperthyroidism and ophthalmopathy. Amplification yielded TCR beta CDR3 regions, with RNA transcripts as the source. HTBI primers were the set used in a first-round RT-PCR of the TCR CDR3. From the multiplex PCR reads, TCRdb called clonotypes with MiXCR, one entry per CDR3 protein. The sample has about 690,000 distinct CDR3 sequences, 17% seen once. The sample was blood. The origin of the receptors is a man aged 50-59 years with Graves' hyperthyroidism.

This clonotype has a handful of counts. The rearrangement joins TRBV28 to TRBJ2-3; TRBD2 aligns across 14 bases. The trim removed 5 bases at V and 0 bases at J, leaving 7 bases unmatched. Germline V gene data show CDR1 as MDHEN and CDR2 as SYDVKM. This CDR3 comprises 18 residues. The CDR3 bases are TGTGCCAGCAGTACCCCCGGGACTAGCGGGAGTAGCACAGATACGCAGTATTTT. This gives the protein CASSTPGTSGSSTDTQYF.

The chain uses TRBV11-1 and TRBJ2-1, with D uncertain. Trimming left V 5 bases short and J 8 bases short, with 10 bases between. The CDR3 totals 12 residues. Germline CDR1 reads SGHAT; CDR2 reads FQDESV (reference sequence). DNA for the CDR3: TGTGCCAGCAGCCTCCCAGCCTATGAGCAGTTCTTC. Protein product: CASSLPAYEQFF.

This clonotype occurred many times. V and J are TRBV6-1 and TRBJ2-7; 11 bases fit TRBD1. The CDR3 loop spans 16 amino acids. The trim removed 7 bases at V and 5 bases at J, leaving 13 bases unmatched. Germline V lookup: CDR1 MNHNS, CDR2 SASEGT. The CDR3 region has the DNA TGTGCCAGCAAGGCTTGGACAGGGGGCTTATTAGACGAGCAGTACTTC. Its translation: CASKAWTGGLLDEQYF.

This clonotype was observed a few times. With a much larger clone just one base away, this may be a read error. V is TRBV19 and J is TRBJ1-1; 7 bases are a match to TRBD1. The germline CDR1 and CDR2 sequences are LNHDA and SQIVND (reference sequence). There are 15 residues in the CDR3. The trim removed 4 bases at V and 4 bases at J, leaving 9 bases unmatched. The CDR3 DNA reads as TGTGCCAGTAGTAGGGACGTACAGGGGTTCACTGAAGCTTTCTTT. Translation: CASSRDVQGFTEAFF.

The J gene is TRBJ2-1, the V gene TRBV4-1; D uncertain. Trimming removed 2 bases from V and 6 bases from J, with 5 bases in between. Germline V lookup: CDR1 MGHRA, CDR2 YSYEKL. The CDR3 loop spans 12 amino acids. CDR3 protein: CASSQSFNEQFF. DNA of the CDR3: TGCGCCAGCAGCCAATCATTCAATGAGCAGTTCTTC.

This clonotype has at least ten counts. The chain combines TRBV30 with TRBJ2-7; D is unclear. The CDR3 is 12 amino acids. Germline V gene data show CDR1 as GTSNPN and CDR2 as SVGIG (reference sequence). V shed 5 bases and J shed 2 bases, with 10 bases lying between them. The chain's CDR3 is CAWGVLAYEQYF. The CDR3 DNA reads as TGTGCCTGGGGAGTACTTGCCTACGAGCAGTACTTC.

This clonotype was detected many times. The rearrangement uses TRBV28 and TRBJ1-1, with 10 bases identical to TRBD1. The V gene's germline CDR1 is MDHEN and CDR2 SYDVKM. The V and J ends lost 10 bases and 0 bases, in that order; junction bases with no gene match: 5. This CDR3 region has 14 residues. The CDR3 loop is CAIGTGALNTEAFF. DNA of the CDR3: TGTGCCATCGGGACAGGGGCCTTGAACACTGAAGCTTTCTTT.

The J gene is TRBJ2-3, the V gene TRBV6-2 or TRBV6-3, with 10 bases identical to TRBD2. The germline V gene has CDR1 MNHEY and CDR2 SVGEGT. The trim removed 3 bases at V and 4 bases at J, leaving 10 bases unmatched. This CDR3 has 17 residues. The CDR3 here is CASSYTPEREGPDTQYF. DNA of the CDR3: TGTGCCAGCAGTTATACCCCGGAGCGGGAGGGCCCAGATACGCAGTATTTT.

The chain couples TRBV2 to TRBJ1-1, with TRBD1 matching over 10 bases. This CDR3 has 17 amino acids. V lost 6 bases and J lost 5; bases outside the gene matches: 15. Germline CDR1 is SNHLY and CDR2 is FYNNEI. DNA for the CDR3: TGTGCCAGCAGCGACCCTGGGGGGACAGGGGCCAGGACTGAAGCTTTCTTT. Encoded protein: CASSDPGGTGARTEAFF.

With regard to this clonotype: Germline and junction disagree at one end, which may indicate a read error. The genes are TRBV12-3 or TRBV12-4 and TRBJ2-7; D might be TRBD1 (6 bases). The CDR3 sequence is 14 residues long. The CDR3 reads CASSLERGSYEQCF. CDR3 DNA sequence: TGTGCCAGCAGTTTAGAGAGGGGGTCCTACGAGCAGTGCTTC.

This clonotype was seen a handful of times. V is TRBV20-1 and J is TRBJ2-2, with 10 bases identical to TRBD2. The CDR3 contains 15 residues. Germline CDR1 DFQATT, CDR2 SNEGSKA (reference sequence). V shed 6 bases and J 6 bases; nucleotides not matched to a gene: 10. CDR3 sequence: CSAPASGSISGELFF. DNA of the CDR3: TGCAGTGCCCCCGCTAGCGGGAGTATTTCCGGGGAGCTGTTTTTT.

This chain connects TRBV3-1 to TRBJ1-5; D unresolved. Germline values: CDR1 LGHDT, CDR2 YNNKEL (reference sequence). The CDR3 covers 15 residues. V was shortened by 0 bases and J by 4 bases, with 10 bases between the two germline ends. CDR3 nucleotide sequence: TGTGCCAGCAGCCAAGATCTATCCATTAATCAGCCCCAGCATTTT. It codes for CASSQDLSINQPQHF.

The rearrangement links TRBV18 to TRBJ2-7; D might be TRBD2 (5 bases). This CDR3 comprises 18 residues. Germline V gives CDR1 KGHSH, CDR2 LQKENI. Trimming cost V 4 bases and J 4 bases, with 26 bases left between them. The CDR3 loop is CASSLLEGALKQTYEQYF. CDR3 bases: TGTGCCAGCTCACTCTTAGAGGGAGCCCTCAAACAAACTTACGAGCAGTACTTC.

This clonotype was picked up many times. CDR3 sequence reads: CASSFILGDHNEQFF. For the CDR3, the DNA is TGTGCCAGCAGCTTTATACTAGGGGACCACAATGAGCAGTTCTTC. The genes are TRBV11-2 and TRBJ2-1; the D gene could be TRBD1 or TRBD2 (5 bases each). The CDR3 has 15 residues. The germline V and J ends were trimmed by 3 bases and 5 bases, with 14 bases remaining between them. CDR1 is SGHAT and CDR2 is FQNNGV in the germline V gene.

This clonotype was observed at least ten times. The CDR3 spells CASSHHRDRGYEQYF. DNA of the CDR3: TGCGCCAGCAGCCATCACCGGGACAGGGGGTACGAGCAGTACTTC. The chain is built from TRBV4-1 and TRBJ2-7, with TRBD1 matching 11 bases. V lost 3 bases and J lost 4; bases outside the gene matches: 5. CDR3 length: 15 amino acids. Germline V gene data show CDR1 as MGHRA and CDR2 as YSYEKL.

Many counts were recorded for this clonotype. The chain uses TRBV7-3 and TRBJ2-3, with no clear D. V lost 1 base and J 4 bases, leaving 6 bases between the germline ends. Germline CDR1 is SGHTA and CDR2 is FQGTGA. This CDR3 spans 13 amino acids. The CDR3 sequence: CASSLNGPDTQYF. CDR3 sequence (DNA): TGTGCCAGCAGCTTAAACGGTCCAGATACGCAGTATTTT.

This clonotype was found many times. The chain links TRBV20-1 to TRBJ1-4, with TRBD1 as a possible D gene (6 bases). Trimming took off 6 bases at V and 7 bases at J, with 18 bases between the two ends. Germline lookup yields CDR1 DFQATT and CDR2 SNEGSKA (reference sequence). The CDR3 contains 14 residues. The CDR3 spells CSARKPGEVEKLFF. The CDR3 DNA sequence: TGCAGTGCCCGAAAACCAGGGGAGGTTGAAAAACTGTTTTTT.

V and J are TRBV14 and TRBJ2-7; 8 nucleotides line up with TRBD2. The J segment lost 6 bases and the V segment lost 4 bases, leaving 11 bases of the junction unmatched. The CDR3 is 15 residues long. The germline CDR1 and CDR2 sequences are SGHDN and FVKESK. The CDR3 loop is CASSRGLELAGEQYF. In DNA, the CDR3 is TGTGCCAGCAGCCGGGGACTAGAACTCGCCGGCGAGCAGTACTTC. Looking up the rest from reference TRBV14 and TRBJ2-7 gives the full variable domain: EAGVTQFPSHSVIEKGQTVTLRCDPISGHDNLYWYRRVMGKEIKFLLHFVKESKQDESGMPNNRFLAERTGGTYSTLKVQPAELEDSGVYFCASSRGLELAGEQYFGPGTRLTVT.

This clonotype was detected many times. The DNA for the CDR3 is TGTGCCAGCAGTCTTAGCGGGAGGGGCTACAATGAGCAGTTCTTC. This encodes CASSLSGRGYNEQFF. The rearrangement links TRBV12-3 or TRBV12-4 to TRBJ2-1; 11 positions agree with TRBD2. This CDR3 region has 15 residues. The J segment lost 3 bases and the V segment lost 5 bases, leaving 3 bases of the junction unmatched.

There are many counts of this clonotype. V gene TRBV7-2 combines with J gene TRBJ2-5; 11 bases fit TRBD2. The CDR3 loop spans 13 amino acids. The germline V gene encodes CDR1 SGHTA and CDR2 FQGNSA. V gave up 8 bases and J gave up 4 bases; unmatched junction bases: 3. This CDR3 is CASLGLAGETQYF. The CDR3 nucleotides are TGTGCCAGCCTCGGACTAGCGGGAGAGACCCAGTACTTC. The full variable domain, completed using reference TRBV7-2 and TRBJ2-5, is GAGVSQSPSNKVTEKGKDVELRCDPISGHTALYWYRQSLGQGLEFLIYFQGNSAPDKSGLPSDRFSAERTGGSVSTLTIQRTQQEDSAVYLCASLGLAGETQYFGPGTRLLVL.

This clonotype was seen repeatedly, ten times or more. V usage is TRBV28 and J usage is TRBJ2-7; D uncertain. The V end was cut by 2 bases, the J end by 8 bases, with 16 bases between. Germline-derived CDR1 and CDR2 are MDHEN and SYDVKM. CDR3 length equals 14 residues. The DNA of the CDR3 is TGTGCCAGCAGTTTAAAGGGTATAGGCTCGAAGCAGTACTTC. Its translation: CASSLKGIGSKQYF.

This chain connects TRBV7-2 to TRBJ1-5; D ambiguous. Germline V gene sequence: CDR1 SGHTA, CDR2 FQGNSA. The CDR3 spans 14 residues. V was pared by 5 bases and J by 6 bases, with 14 bases between. The CDR3 DNA is TGTGCCAGCAGCCCCATATCGGCTGGTCAGCCCCAGCATTTT. Translation: CASSPISAGQPQHF.

In regard to this clonotype: A read error may account for a junction end that differs from germline. V is TRBV13 and J is TRBJ2-3; 7 bases align to TRBD2. This CDR3 comprises 15 residues. Germline CDR1 PRHDT, CDR2 FYEKMQ (reference sequence). The CDR3 region is CASNLEGGVTDTQYF. The CDR3 bases are TGTGCCAGCAACTTAGAGGGAGGGGTCACAGATACGCAGTATTTT.

This clonotype came up many times. The chain carries TRBV2 and TRBJ1-4; no clear D. CDR1 is SNHLY, CDR2 FYNNEI, per germline. V was shortened by 3 bases and J by 4 bases, with 15 bases between the two germline ends. The CDR3 is 16 residues long. CDR3: CASSDFFEADNEKLFF. DNA for the CDR3: TGTGCCAGCAGTGATTTTTTCGAGGCGGATAATGAAAAACTGTTTTTT.

This clonotype was recorded many times. The gene calls are TRBV28 and TRBJ2-1; 7 bases match TRBD2. The CDR3 has 15 amino acids. Germline V gene sequence: CDR1 MDHEN, CDR2 SYDVKM. The ends lost 3 bases at V and 5 bases at J; junction bases unmatched: 7. The CDR3 DNA is TGTGCCAGCAGTTTGTTGCGGGAGATAAACAATGAGCAGTTCTTC. Translation gives CASSLLREINNEQFF.

The table lists this clonotype with many counts. The gene calls are TRBV6-5 and TRBJ2-5; unclear D gene. Trimming left V 0 bases short and J 8 bases short, with 16 bases between. Germline CDR1 reads MNHEY; CDR2 reads SVGAGI. The CDR3 has 15 amino acids. This CDR3 is CASSYSRTGPGTQYF. CDR3 DNA sequence: TGTGCCAGCAGTTACTCGAGGACGGGTCCGGGTACCCAGTACTTC.

This clonotype has a handful of counts. Mismatch with germline at one junction end may stem from a read error. The V and J genes are TRBV19 and TRBJ1-5; no firm D call. The CDR3 runs to 15 residues. Germline CDR1 is LNHDA and CDR2 is SQIVND (reference sequence). The CDR3 sequence is CASSIGDGLNQPQHF. The CDR3 DNA reads TGCGCCAGTAGTATCGGTGACGGATTGAATCAGCCCCAGCATTTT. The full variable domain, in which reference TRBV19 and TRBJ1-5 provide the parts outside the CDR3, is DGGITQSPKYLFRKEGQNVTLSCEQNLNHDAMYWYRQDPGQGLRLIYYSQIVNDFQKGDIAEGYSVSREKKESFPLTVTSAQKNPTAFYLCASSIGDGLNQPQHFGDGTRLSIL.

This clonotype was detected ten times or more. This chain joins TRBV7-6 and TRBJ2-5; 8 nucleotides line up with TRBD2. CDR3 length equals 18 residues. Germline V CDR1 and CDR2: SGHVS, FNYEAQ. The trim removed 4 bases at V and 0 bases at J, leaving 13 bases unmatched. The CDR3 is CASSSWDRGGRYQETQYF. For the CDR3, the DNA is TGTGCCAGCAGCTCCTGGGATCGGGGGGGAAGGTACCAAGAGACCCAGTACTTC.

This clonotype has only a few counts. The rearrangement joins TRBV7-2 to TRBJ2-7; D is undetermined. The CDR3 is made up of 13 amino acids. V shed 2 bases and J shed 3 bases, with 8 bases lying between them. CDR1 is SGHTA and CDR2 is FQGNSA in the germline V gene. The CDR3 DNA reads as TGTGCCAGCAGCTTAACTAAAAACTACGAGCAGTACTTC. This gives the protein CASSLTKNYEQYF.

This clonotype was picked up many times. The V gene is TRBV28, the J gene TRBJ2-5, with TRBD2 as a possible D gene (6 bases). The germline gives CDR1 MDHEN, CDR2 SYDVKM. The CDR3 runs 13 residues. The germline V and J ends were trimmed by 6 bases and 5 bases, with 13 bases remaining between them. The CDR3: CASRATSLETQYF. The CDR3 region has the DNA TGTGCCAGCAGGGCGACTAGTCTGGAGACCCAGTACTTC. Full variable domain (outside the CDR3, taken from reference TRBV28 and TRBJ2-5): DVKVTQSSRYLVKRTGEKVFLECVQDMDHENMFWYRQDPGLGLRLIYFSYDVKMKEKGDIPEGYSVSREKKERFSLILESASTNQTSMYLCASRATSLETQYFGPGTRLLVL.

This clonotype has at least ten counts. The chain couples TRBV7-9 to TRBJ2-7; the match to TRBD2 covers 11 bases. Germline V CDR1 and CDR2: SEHNR, FQNEAQ (reference sequence). The CDR3 has 15 amino acids. Trimming at V came to 4 bases and at J to 5 bases, leaving 7 bases not matched to a gene. CDR3 coding DNA: TGTGCCAGCAGCTCCCGACTAGCGGGATACGACGAGCAGTACTTC. The encoded protein is CASSSRLAGYDEQYF.